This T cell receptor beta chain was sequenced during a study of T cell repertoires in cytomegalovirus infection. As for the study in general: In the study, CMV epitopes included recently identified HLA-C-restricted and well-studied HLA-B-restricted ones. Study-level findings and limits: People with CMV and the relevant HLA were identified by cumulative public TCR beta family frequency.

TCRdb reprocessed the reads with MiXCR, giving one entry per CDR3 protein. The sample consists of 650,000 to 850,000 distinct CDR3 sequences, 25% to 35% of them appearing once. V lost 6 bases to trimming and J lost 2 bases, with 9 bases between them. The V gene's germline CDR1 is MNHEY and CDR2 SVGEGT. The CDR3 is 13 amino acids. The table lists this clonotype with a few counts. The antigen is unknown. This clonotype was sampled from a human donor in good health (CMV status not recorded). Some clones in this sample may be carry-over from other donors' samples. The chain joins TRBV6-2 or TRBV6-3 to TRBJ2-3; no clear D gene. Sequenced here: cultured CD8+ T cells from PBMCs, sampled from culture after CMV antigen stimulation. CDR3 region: CASSLILTDTQYF. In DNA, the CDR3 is TGTGCCAGCAGCCTAATTCTCACAGATACGCAGTATTTT.